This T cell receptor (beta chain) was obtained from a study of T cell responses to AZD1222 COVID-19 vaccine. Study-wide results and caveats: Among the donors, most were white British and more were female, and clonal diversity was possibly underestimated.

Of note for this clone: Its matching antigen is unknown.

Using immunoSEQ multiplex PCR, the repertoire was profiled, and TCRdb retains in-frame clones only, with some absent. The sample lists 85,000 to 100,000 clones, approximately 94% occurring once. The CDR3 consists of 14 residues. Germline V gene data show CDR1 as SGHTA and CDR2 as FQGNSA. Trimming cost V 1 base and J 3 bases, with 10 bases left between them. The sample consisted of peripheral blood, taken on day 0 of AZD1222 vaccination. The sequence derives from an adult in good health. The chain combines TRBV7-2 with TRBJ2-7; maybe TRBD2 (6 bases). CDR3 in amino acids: CASSLEAGGYEQYF. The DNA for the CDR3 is TGTGCCAGCAGCTTAGAAGCGGGTGGCTACGAGCAGTACTTC.